Shown below are 9 T cell receptor beta chains from a single sample sequenced in a study of blood T cell repertoires in COVID-19. TCRdb keeps only in-frame clones here, not all; method: immunoSEQ multiplex PCR. The sample lists under 200,000 clones; around 83% were seen once. Sequencing input: peripheral blood. These receptors were obtained from a man aged 40-49 years with acute or convalescent COVID-19.

The V call is TRBV6-1, the J call TRBJ1-2, with 12 bases lining up with TRBD1. This CDR3 has 15 amino acids. Germline V gives CDR1 MNHNS, CDR2 SASEGT. V lost 3 bases to trimming and J lost 8 bases; unmatched junction nucleotides: 7. The CDR3 nucleotides are TGTGCCAGCAGTGACGTCCGGGACAGGGGGCGAGGCTACACCTTC. Translating gives CASSDVRDRGRGYTF.

This rearrangement joins TRBV18 to TRBJ2-7, with D possibly TRBD1 on 5 matching bases. This CDR3 region has 12 residues. V dropped 2 bases and J dropped 3 bases, with 5 bases sitting between them. Germline V gives CDR1 KGHSH, CDR2 LQKENI. CDR3 bases: TGTGCCAGCTCACCAGACAGCTACGAGCAGTACTTC. It encodes CASSPDSYEQYF. Full variable domain (missing parts from reference TRBV18 and TRBJ2-7): NAGVMQNPRHLVRRRGQEARLRCSPMKGHSHVYWYRQLPEEGLKFMVYLQKENIIDESGMPKERFSAEFPKEGPSILRIQQVVRGDSAAYFCASSPDSYEQYFGPGTRLTVT.

CDR3 sequence reads: CASSIGGPGEQYF. The CDR3 DNA reads TGTGCCAGCAGCATCGGGGGGCCAGGCGAGCAGTACTTC. The rearrangement links TRBV11-2 to TRBJ2-7; TRBD2 is a possible D gene (7 bases). V lost 5 bases and J lost 6, with 14 bases in between. The germline CDR1 and CDR2 sequences are SGHAT and FQNNGV. This CDR3 is built from 13 residues.

The chain links TRBV5-1 to TRBJ2-5; D is perhaps TRBD2 (5 bases). Germline lookup yields CDR1 SGHRS and CDR2 YFSETQ. Trimming took 0 bases from V and 6 from J, leaving 12 bases between them. This CDR3 comprises 14 residues. The DNA for the CDR3 is TGCGCCAGCAGCTTGGTAGGGAGTGGGAAGACCCAGTACTTC. Protein: CASSLVGSGKTQYF.

The J gene is TRBJ1-5, the V gene TRBV2; D not certain. The V end was cut by 1 base, the J end by 2 bases, with 12 bases between. Germline lookup yields CDR1 SNHLY and CDR2 FYNNEI. The CDR3 contains 16 residues. CDR3 protein: CASSEGRPGGNQPQHF. CDR3 DNA sequence: TGTGCCAGCAGTGAAGGGAGGCCAGGAGGCAATCAGCCCCAGCATTTT.

The chain combines TRBV6-5 with TRBJ2-1, with 8 bases that match TRBD1. Trimming took 5 bases from V and 4 from J; bases not matched to a gene: 7. There are 15 residues in the CDR3. Germline V gene lookup returns CDR1 MNHEY and CDR2 SVGAGI. The CDR3 spells CASSLTGTGYNEQFF. CDR3 in DNA: TGTGCCAGCAGTCTTACCGGGACAGGTTACAATGAGCAGTTCTTC.

This sequence joins TRBV5-4 and TRBJ1-3; 7 bases map to TRBD1. Germline lookup yields CDR1 SGHNT and CDR2 YYREEE (reference sequence). There are 15 residues in the CDR3. V was clipped by 4 bases and J by 0 bases; unmatched bases: 4. For the CDR3, the DNA is TGTGCCAGCAGCAGTTCAGGGGGCTCTGGAAACACCATATATTTT. This gives the protein CASSSSGGSGNTIYF.

This clone was seen only once. CDR3 coding DNA: TGTGCCAGCAGTACGCGGACAGGGCGAGAGACCCAGTACTTC. Residues: CASSTRTGRETQYF. This chain links TRBV7-2 with TRBJ2-5, with 8 bases lining up with TRBD1. CDR1 and CDR2 (germline): SGHTA, FQGNSA. The junction had 7 bases not matched to a gene; V was cut back by 6 bases and J by 4 bases. The CDR3 loop spans 14 amino acids.

To note about this clone: Other DNA sequences of this sample code for an identical CDR3. The J gene is TRBJ1-1, the V gene TRBV5-1, with 8 bases identical to TRBD1. The CDR3 is 16 residues long. In germline, CDR1 is SGHRS, CDR2 YFSETQ. V lost 4 bases and J lost 0; bases outside the gene matches: 8. The CDR3 DNA is TGCGCCAGCAGCCTAGGACAGGGTATAATGAACACTGAAGCTTTCTTT. This gives the protein CASSLGQGIMNTEAFF.